The 14 T cell receptor beta chains reported below all come from one sample, sequenced in a study of identical twins. From the 5' RACE reads, TCRdb called clonotypes with MiXCR, one entry per CDR3 protein. The profile shows hundreds of thousands of distinct CDR3 sequences, roughly an eighth of them singletons. The sample was also reused in another study, on yellow fever vaccine responses in identical twins.

The sequencing input was PBMCs. These receptors were collected from a woman aged 18-29 years in good health.

The J gene is TRBJ1-2, the V gene TRBV12-3 or TRBV12-4; TRBD1 is a possible D gene (6 bases). There are 15 residues in the CDR3. V lost 1 base and J lost 5, with 14 bases in between. CDR3 sequence (DNA): TGTGCCAGCAGTTTAGTCCAAACAGGGACATATGGCTACACCTTC. As protein: CASSLVQTGTYGYTF.

This chain uses TRBV12-3 or TRBV12-4 with TRBJ1-1; D call uncertain. The CDR3 runs 14 residues. V lost 2 bases and J 4 bases, leaving 11 bases between the germline ends. CDR3 sequence (DNA): TGTGCCAGCAGTTTACTAGGACTGACCACTGAAGCTTTCTTT. Amino acid sequence: CASSLLGLTTEAFF.

This chain connects TRBV6-5 to TRBJ2-5, with 12 bases lining up with TRBD2. CDR1 and CDR2 (germline): MNHEY, SVGAGI. This CDR3 comprises 19 residues. Trimming cost V 2 bases and J 5 bases; bases outside gene matches: 15. The CDR3: CASSYRASGRVGRQETQYF. CDR3 nucleotide sequence: TGTGCCAGCAGTTACCGGGCTAGCGGGAGGGTTGGACGCCAGGAGACCCAGTACTTC.

This sequence joins TRBV5-5 and TRBJ2-3; D not resolved. Trimming removed 3 bases from V and 0 bases from J, with 8 bases in between. CDR3 length: 14 residues. Looked up from germline, CDR1 is SGHKS and CDR2 is YYEKEE (reference sequence). CDR3 in amino acids: CASSSLISTDTQYF. CDR3 nucleotides: TGTGCCAGCAGCTCTCTCATTAGCACAGATACGCAGTATTTT.

In its sample, this clonotype was seen many times. V and J are TRBV5-1 and TRBJ2-1; tentative D call: TRBD2 (7 bases). Germline loops: CDR1 SGHRS, CDR2 YFSETQ. Trimming cost V 4 bases and J 3 bases, with 14 bases left between them. The CDR3 sequence is 15 residues long. In DNA, the CDR3 is TGCGCCAGCAGCCAACTGGGAGGGGGCTACAATGAGCAGTTCTTC. This codes for CASSQLGGGYNEQFF. Together with reference TRBV5-1 and TRBJ2-1, the CDR3 gives the full variable domain: KAGVTQTPRYLIKTRGQQVTLSCSPISGHRSVSWYQQTPGQGLQFLFEYFSETQRNKGNFPGRFSGRQFSNSRSEMNVSTLELGDSALYLCASSQLGGGYNEQFFGPGTRLTVL.

This clonotype occurred a few times. The rearrangement uses TRBV20-1 and TRBJ2-5; 14 nucleotides align to TRBD2. The CDR3 has 16 residues. Germline V CDR1 and CDR2: DFQATT, SNEGSKA (reference sequence). V shed 6 bases and J 5 bases; nucleotides not matched to a gene: 11. CDR3 sequence: CSAKGLAGEPRETQYF. The CDR3 DNA follows: TGCAGTGCAAAGGGACTAGCGGGGGAGCCCAGGGAGACCCAGTACTTC.

This clonotype was found a few times. The rearrangement joins TRBV2 to TRBJ2-1, with 12 bases aligning to TRBD2. With V trimmed by 1 base and J by 2 bases, 6 bases remained unmatched. The CDR3 totals 18 residues. The germline gives CDR1 SNHLY, CDR2 FYNNEI. For the CDR3, the DNA is TGTGCCAGCAGTGAAGGTTTGACTAGCGGGAGCCCCTACAATGAGCAGTTCTTC. Translating it yields CASSEGLTSGSPYNEQFF.

This clonotype was observed a handful of times. The chain combines TRBV29-1 with TRBJ2-1, with TRBD1 matching 10 bases. Germline CDR1 is SQVTM and CDR2 is ANQGSEA. Trimming at V came to 7 bases and at J to 5 bases, leaving 8 bases not matched to a gene. This CDR3 spans 14 amino acids. Written as DNA, the CDR3 is TGCAGCGGCCTCGGGACAGGGGACAACAATGAGCAGTTCTTC. Amino acid sequence: CSGLGTGDNNEQFF.

V is TRBV4-1 and J is TRBJ1-5; D remains ambiguous. Germline CDR1 and CDR2: MGHRA and YSYEKL. V lost 0 bases and J 4 bases, leaving 13 bases between the germline ends. CDR3 size: 16 residues. The chain's CDR3 is CASSQETSRPNQPQHF. DNA of the CDR3: TGCGCCAGCAGCCAAGAAACATCACGCCCTAATCAGCCCCAGCATTTT.

The gene calls are TRBV6-5 and TRBJ2-3, with 7 bases fitting TRBD1. The germline V gene encodes CDR1 MNHEY and CDR2 SVGAGI. CDR3 length equals 15 residues. Unmatched junction bases numbered 5, after V lost 1 base and J lost 4 bases. This CDR3 is CASSYFPGGPDTQYF. The CDR3 DNA sequence: TGTGCCAGCAGTTACTTCCCAGGGGGACCAGATACGCAGTATTTT.

The chain has TRBV20-1 and TRBJ1-4, with D hard to call. Germline V gene lookup returns CDR1 DFQATT and CDR2 SNEGSKA (reference sequence). The CDR3 consists of 14 residues. Trimming shortened V by 1 base and J by 8 bases, and 14 bases separated the two germline ends. As DNA, the CDR3 is TGCAGTGCTAGAGGATTTGAGCGTGGCGAAAAACTGTTTTTT. It yields the protein CSARGFERGEKLFF.

This clonotype was detected once. This sequence joins TRBV5-6 and TRBJ1-6; 7 bases fit TRBD1. CDR3 length: 13 amino acids. The germline gives CDR1 SGHDT, CDR2 YYEEEE. V gave up 4 bases and J gave up 9 bases; unmatched junction bases: 4. The CDR3 here is CASSGGTASPLHF. Written as DNA, the CDR3 is TGTGCCAGCAGCGGGGGGACAGCTTCACCCCTCCACTTT.

This clonotype has more than one count but fewer than ten. The chain carries TRBV12-3 or TRBV12-4 and TRBJ2-7; D is perhaps TRBD2 (6 bases). Trimming stripped 1 base from V and 0 bases from J, with 25 bases between. The CDR3 runs to 20 residues. The CDR3 DNA is TGTGCCAGCAGTTTAGGCCGGTTGGGCGGGACCCAAATGCGCTCCTACGAGCAGTACTTC. The encoded protein is CASSLGRLGGTQMRSYEQYF.

This clonotype appeared a few times. V and J are TRBV29-1 and TRBJ1-1, with D possibly matching TRBD1 (5 bases). This CDR3 contains 14 residues. Germline values: CDR1 SQVTM, CDR2 ANQGSEA. V gave up 3 bases and J gave up 6 bases, with 17 bases separating them. CDR3 sequence reads: CSVDVPDSIPEAFF. CDR3 bases: TGCAGCGTTGATGTCCCCGACAGCATTCCTGAAGCTTTCTTT.